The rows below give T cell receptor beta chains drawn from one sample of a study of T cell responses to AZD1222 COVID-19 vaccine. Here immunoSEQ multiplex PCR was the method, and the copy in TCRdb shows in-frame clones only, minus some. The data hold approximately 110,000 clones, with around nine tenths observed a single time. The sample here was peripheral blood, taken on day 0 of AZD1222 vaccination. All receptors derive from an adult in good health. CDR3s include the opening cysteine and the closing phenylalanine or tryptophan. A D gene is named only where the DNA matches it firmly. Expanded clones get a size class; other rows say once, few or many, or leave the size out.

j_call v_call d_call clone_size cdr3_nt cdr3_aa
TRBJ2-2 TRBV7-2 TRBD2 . TGTGCCAGCAGCCGGACTAGCGGGGGGGCGAACACCGGGGAGCTGTTTTTT CASSRTSGGANTGELFF
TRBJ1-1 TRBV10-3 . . TGTGCCATCAGTGAAATGGGTTGGGGGCAAACGAACACTGAAGCTTTCTTT CAISEMGWGQTNTEAFF
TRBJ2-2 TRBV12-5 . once TGTGCTAGTGGCACCTCCTCTGTAGCCCTTAACACCGGGGAGCTGTTTTTT CASGTSSVALNTGELFF
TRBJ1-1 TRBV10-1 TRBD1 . TGCGCCAGCAGAGGGGGACAGCTTCCCTCTGTTTCCACTGAAGCTTTCTTT CASRGGQLPSVSTEAFF
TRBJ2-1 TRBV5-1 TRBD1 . TGCGCCAGCAGCTCACGTCCGGGACAGGGCAAGAATGAGCAGTTCTTC CASSSRPGQGKNEQFF
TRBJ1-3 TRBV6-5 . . TGTGCCAGCAGCGATCCAGACAGGGGAAACACCATATATTTT CASSDPDRGNTIYF
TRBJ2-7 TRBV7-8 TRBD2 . TGTGCCAGCAGCGCCGGAAGCGGGAGCTCCTACGAGCAGTACTTC CASSAGSGSSYEQYF
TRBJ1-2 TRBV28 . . TGTGCCAGCAGTCAGTTAGAGATTCGGGGCTACACCTTC CASSQLEIRGYTF
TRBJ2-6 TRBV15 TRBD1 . TGTGCCACCAGCAGTCGCAGGTTGGGACAGAGGAGCTCTGGGGCCAACGTCCTGACTTTC CATSSRRLGQRSSGANVLTF
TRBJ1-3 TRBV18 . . TGTGCCAGCTCACCATCCCAGGGCCCCGGGTCTGGAAACACCATATATTTT CASSPSQGPGSGNTIYF
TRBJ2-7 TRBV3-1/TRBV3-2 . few TGTGCCAGCAGCCAGGGGCCATTTCAGCAAAGAAACTTCCACGAGCAGTACTTC CASSQGPFQQRNFHEQYF
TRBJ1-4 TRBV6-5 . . TGTGCCAGCAGTTCCAGGTTGGAGAGGGGAAAACTGTTTTTT CASSSRLERGKLFF
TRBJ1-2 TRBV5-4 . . TGTGCCAGCAGCTTATATACGGGGTCGAACTATGGCTACACCTTC CASSLYTGSNYGYTF
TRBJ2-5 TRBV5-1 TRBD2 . TGCGCCAGCAGCAGCGAGGGACTAGCGGGAGAGACCCAGTACTTC CASSSEGLAGETQYF
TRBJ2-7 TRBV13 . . TGTGCCAGCAGCTTACCAGGGACCTACGAGCAGTACTTC CASSLPGTYEQYF
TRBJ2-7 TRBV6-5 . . TGTGCCAGCAGACCTTCCGGGACTCTGGACGAGCAGTACTTC CASRPSGTLDEQYF